Shown below are 14 T cell receptor beta chains from a single sample sequenced in a study of CD8 T cells in ankylosing spondylitis. TCRdb reprocessed the 5' RACE reads with MiXCR, giving one entry per CDR3 protein. This sample has about 310,000 distinct CDR3 sequences, with about a fifth found just once. Sequencing input: blood, either unsorted or a sorted T cell fraction (not recorded which). These receptors all stem from a female donor with ankylosing spondylitis or in good health (not recorded which).

The chain combines TRBV29-1 with TRBJ1-2; the D is unclear. This CDR3 contains 14 residues. Germline lookup yields CDR1 SQVTM and CDR2 ANQGSEA. The V and J ends lost 5 bases and 3 bases respectively, with 16 bases between them. The CDR3 DNA reads as TGCAGCGTTCTGGGAGGAGCCGGGGACTATGGCTACACCTTC. Amino acid sequence: CSVLGGAGDYGYTF.

This clonotype appeared a few times. The chain uses TRBV5-6 and TRBJ2-7, with D possibly TRBD2 on 5 matching bases. The V gene lost 0 bases and the J gene lost 4 bases, with 8 bases spanning the gap. The length of the CDR3 is 13 residues. The germline gives CDR1 SGHDT, CDR2 YYEEEE. The CDR3 here is CASSLGSGYEQYF. In nucleotides, the CDR3 is TGTGCCAGCAGCTTGGGGAGCGGATACGAGCAGTACTTC.

There are a few counts of this clonotype. The chain is built from TRBV4-2 and TRBJ2-7; 9 bases match TRBD2. The germline V gene has CDR1 LGHNA and CDR2 YNFKEQ. Trimming took 0 bases from V and 7 from J; bases not matched to a gene: 7. CDR3 length: 15 residues. This CDR3 is CASSQDAGGPGEQYF. The CDR3 region has the DNA TGTGCCAGCAGCCAAGATGCGGGAGGGCCGGGGGAGCAGTACTTC.

J is TRBJ2-1 and V is TRBV6-2 or TRBV6-3, with 10 positions matching TRBD1. The CDR3 length is 12 residues. The germline gives CDR1 MNHEY, CDR2 SVGEGT. V shed 5 bases and J 10 bases; nucleotides not matched to a gene: 2. This chain's CDR3 is CASSDRGLEQFF. The DNA of the CDR3 is TGTGCCAGCAGTGACAGGGGGCTGGAGCAGTTCTTC.

The DNA of the CDR3 is TGTGCCAGCTCGCAGACTCGGGAGACCCAGTACTTC. This gives the protein CASSQTRETQYF. The chain is built from TRBV18 and TRBJ2-5; D not certain. Trimming pared 6 bases from V and 5 bases from J, leaving 10 bases between. CDR1 and CDR2 (germline): KGHSH, LQKENI. The CDR3 loop spans 12 amino acids.

This chain uses TRBV6-2 or TRBV6-3 with TRBJ1-5, with a possible D match to TRBD1 (5 bases). V was trimmed by 5 bases and J by 1 base, leaving 9 bases between them. This CDR3 spans 14 amino acids. Germline lookup yields CDR1 MNHEY and CDR2 SVGEGT. CDR3 DNA: TGTGCCAGCAGTAAGGGGACGAGCAATCAGCCCCAGCATTTT. This sequence encodes CASSKGTSNQPQHF.

This clonotype appeared a few times. The rearrangement links TRBV10-3 to TRBJ2-6; D is undetermined. Germline lookup yields CDR1 ENHRY and CDR2 SYGVKD. The CDR3 consists of 13 residues. The ends were cut back, 6 bases at V and 3 bases at J, with 6 bases in the middle. The CDR3 spells CAISPGGANVLTF. CDR3 DNA sequence: TGTGCCATCAGCCCCGGTGGGGCCAACGTCCTGACTTTC.

V gene TRBV13 combines with J gene TRBJ1-4; 8 bases agree with TRBD1. V shed 5 bases, J shed 7 bases, and the junction held 9 bases outside the gene matches. The CDR3 loop spans 15 amino acids. Germline V gene sequence: CDR1 PRHDT, CDR2 FYEKMQ (reference sequence). The CDR3 nucleotides read TGTGCCAGCAGCGAACGGACAGGGACGGGTGAAAAACTGTTTTTT. It translates to CASSERTGTGEKLFF.

This clonotype has a count of ten or more. The rearrangement joins TRBV20-1 to TRBJ1-1; 8 positions agree with TRBD1. V was pared by 5 bases and J by 1 base, with 0 bases of the junction left unmatched. The CDR3 totals 12 residues. Germline CDR1 DFQATT, CDR2 SNEGSKA (reference sequence). Written as DNA, the CDR3 is TGCAGTGCTGGACAGGGGAACACTGAAGCTTTCTTT. It encodes CSAGQGNTEAFF.

J is TRBJ1-1 and V is TRBV6-1; possibly TRBD1 for D (5 bases). The CDR3 loop spans 14 amino acids. Deletions cut 7 bases from V and 4 bases from J, with 16 bases between. Germline values: CDR1 MNHNS, CDR2 SASEGT. The CDR3 DNA is TGTGCCAGCAAGGGGTTGCGGGGGACCACTGAAGCTTTCTTT. Amino acid sequence: CASKGLRGTTEAFF.

This clonotype was observed a handful of times. The DNA of the CDR3 is TGTGCCAGCAGCCAAATGGAAGGGTCGGTCATTCAGTACTTC. It codes for CASSQMEGSVIQYF. The rearrangement joins TRBV3-1 to TRBJ2-4; D unresolved. The CDR3 contains 14 residues. V dropped 2 bases and J dropped 9 bases, with 14 bases sitting between them. The V gene's germline CDR1 is LGHDT and CDR2 YNNKEL (reference sequence).

The V and J genes are TRBV20-1 and TRBJ2-3; TRBD1 might be the D (5 bases). V was clipped by 6 bases and J by 1 base, with 14 bases between them. Per the germline V gene, CDR1 is DFQATT and CDR2 is SNEGSKA (reference sequence). This CDR3 has 14 amino acids. The CDR3 DNA follows: TGCAGTGCCTCCCTGGGGCCGGGCACAGATACGCAGTATTTT. Encoded protein: CSASLGPGTDTQYF.

V and J are TRBV6-2 or TRBV6-3 and TRBJ2-1; the match to TRBD2 covers 9 bases. CDR1 and CDR2 from the germline V gene are MNHEY and SVGEGT. CDR3 length equals 16 residues. Germline trimming cut 5 bases from V and 9 bases from J; bases unmatched to any gene: 14. The chain's CDR3 is CASSNPGLASSPEQFF. The CDR3 nucleotides read TGTGCCAGCAGTAATCCGGGACTAGCAAGTAGTCCTGAGCAGTTCTTC.

The chain couples TRBV7-2 to TRBJ2-3; no reliable D call. Trimming took off 3 bases at V and 3 bases at J, with 7 bases between the two ends. There are 13 residues in the CDR3. CDR1 and CDR2 from the germline V gene are SGHTA and FQGNSA. CDR3 DNA sequence: TGTGCCAGCAGCTTCGACTTTACAGATACGCAGTATTTT. Translation gives CASSFDFTDTQYF.